This T cell receptor beta chain stems from a study of T cell changes during pregnancy in multiple sclerosis. Profiling relied on immunoSEQ multiplex PCR, and the TCRdb table lists in-frame clones only, not all of them. The sample holds tens of thousands of clones; 93% are singletons and the top ten take about 1.8%. Germline V gene data show CDR1 as SNHLY and CDR2 as FYNNEI. The CDR3 runs to 15 residues. Trimming left V 1 base short and J 0 bases short, with 10 bases between. V usage is TRBV2 and J usage is TRBJ2-7; D is uncertain. The sequences come from peripheral blood, collected after pregnancy. This sequence was found in a female donor with multiple sclerosis, enrolled in a pregnancy study. For the CDR3, the DNA is TGTGCCAGCAGTGAAGATACTATGAGCTCCTACGAGCAGTACTTC. Its translation: CASSEDTMSSYEQYF. Full variable domain (remainder filled in from reference TRBV2 and TRBJ2-7): EPEVTQTPSHQVTQMGQEVILRCVPISNHLYFYWYRQILGQKVEFLVSFYNNEISEKSEIFDDQFSVERPDGSNFTLKIRSTKLEDSAMYFCASSEDTMSSYEQYFGPGTRLTVT.